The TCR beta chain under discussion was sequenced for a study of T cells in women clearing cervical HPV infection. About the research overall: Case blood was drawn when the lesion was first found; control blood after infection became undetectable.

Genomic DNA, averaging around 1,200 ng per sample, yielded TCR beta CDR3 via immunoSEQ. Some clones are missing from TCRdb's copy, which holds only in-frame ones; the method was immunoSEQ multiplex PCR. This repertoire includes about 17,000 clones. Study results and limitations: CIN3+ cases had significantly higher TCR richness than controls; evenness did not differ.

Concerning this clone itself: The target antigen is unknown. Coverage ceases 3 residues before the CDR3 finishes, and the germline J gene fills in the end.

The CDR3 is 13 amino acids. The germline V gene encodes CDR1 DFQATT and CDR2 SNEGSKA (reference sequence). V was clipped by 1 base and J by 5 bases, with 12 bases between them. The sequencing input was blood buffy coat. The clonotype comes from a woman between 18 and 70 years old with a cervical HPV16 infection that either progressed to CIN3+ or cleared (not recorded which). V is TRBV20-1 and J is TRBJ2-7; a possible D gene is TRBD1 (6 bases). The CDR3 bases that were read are TGCAGTGCTAGAGGCAGGGGTATCGACGAG. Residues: CSARGRGIDE. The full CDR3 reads CSARGRGIDEQYF.